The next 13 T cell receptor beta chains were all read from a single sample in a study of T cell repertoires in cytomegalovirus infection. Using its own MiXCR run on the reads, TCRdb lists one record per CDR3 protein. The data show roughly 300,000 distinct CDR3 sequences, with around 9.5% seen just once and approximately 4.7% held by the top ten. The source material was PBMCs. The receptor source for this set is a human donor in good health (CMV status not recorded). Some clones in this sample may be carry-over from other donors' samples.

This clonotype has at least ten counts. CDR3 loop: CSARSMKGSGANVLTF. CDR3 bases: TGCAGTGCTAGATCAATGAAGGGGTCTGGGGCCAACGTCCTGACTTTC. V and J are TRBV20-1 and TRBJ2-6; D perhaps matches TRBD1 (5 bases). Trimming stripped 2 bases from V and 1 base from J, with 12 bases between. Per germline, CDR1 DFQATT and CDR2 SNEGSKA (reference sequence). The CDR3 loop spans 16 amino acids.

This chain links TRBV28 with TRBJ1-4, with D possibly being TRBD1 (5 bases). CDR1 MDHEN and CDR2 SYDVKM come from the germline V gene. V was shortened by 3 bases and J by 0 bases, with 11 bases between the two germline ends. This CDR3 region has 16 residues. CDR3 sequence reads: CASSLTGGATNEKLFF. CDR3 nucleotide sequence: TGTGCCAGCAGTTTGACCGGGGGTGCAACTAATGAAAAACTGTTTTTT. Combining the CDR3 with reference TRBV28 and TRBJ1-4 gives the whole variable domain DVKVTQSSRYLVKRTGEKVFLECVQDMDHENMFWYRQDPGLGLRLIYFSYDVKMKEKGDIPEGYSVSREKKERFSLILESASTNQTSMYLCASSLTGGATNEKLFFGSGTQLSVL.

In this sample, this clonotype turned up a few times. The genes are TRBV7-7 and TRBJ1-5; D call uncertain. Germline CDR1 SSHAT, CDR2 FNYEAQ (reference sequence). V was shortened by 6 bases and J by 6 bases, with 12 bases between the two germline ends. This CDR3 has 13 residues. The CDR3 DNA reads TGTGCCAGCAGTACTGGACTGGGTCAGCCCCAGCATTTT. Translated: CASSTGLGQPQHF.

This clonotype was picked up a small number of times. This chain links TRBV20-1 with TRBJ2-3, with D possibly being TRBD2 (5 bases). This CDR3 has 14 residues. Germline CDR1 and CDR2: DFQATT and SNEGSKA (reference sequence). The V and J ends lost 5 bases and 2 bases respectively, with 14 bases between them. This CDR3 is CSAGTRKLTDTQYF. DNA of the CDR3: TGCAGTGCTGGCACTAGAAAACTCACAGATACGCAGTATTTT.

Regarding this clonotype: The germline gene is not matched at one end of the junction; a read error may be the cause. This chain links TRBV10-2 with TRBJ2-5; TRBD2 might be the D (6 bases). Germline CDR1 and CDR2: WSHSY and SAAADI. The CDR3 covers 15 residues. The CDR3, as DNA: TGCGCCAGCAGTAACGAGCGGGCCAAGCAAGCGACCCAGTACTTC. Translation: CASSNERAKQATQYF.

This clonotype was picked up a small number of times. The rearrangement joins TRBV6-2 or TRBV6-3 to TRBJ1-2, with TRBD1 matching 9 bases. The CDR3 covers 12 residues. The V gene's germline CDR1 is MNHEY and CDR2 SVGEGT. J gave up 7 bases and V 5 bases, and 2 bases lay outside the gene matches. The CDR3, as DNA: TGTGCCAGCAGTCGGACAGGGGCTGGCTACACCTTC. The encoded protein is CASSRTGAGYTF.

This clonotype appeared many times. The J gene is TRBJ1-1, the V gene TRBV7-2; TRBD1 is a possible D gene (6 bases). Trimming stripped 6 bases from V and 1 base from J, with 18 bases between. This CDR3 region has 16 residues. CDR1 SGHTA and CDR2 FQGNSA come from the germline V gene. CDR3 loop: CASRTEGGLRNTEAFF. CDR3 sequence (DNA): TGTGCCAGCAGAACCGAGGGGGGGTTAAGGAACACTGAAGCTTTCTTT.

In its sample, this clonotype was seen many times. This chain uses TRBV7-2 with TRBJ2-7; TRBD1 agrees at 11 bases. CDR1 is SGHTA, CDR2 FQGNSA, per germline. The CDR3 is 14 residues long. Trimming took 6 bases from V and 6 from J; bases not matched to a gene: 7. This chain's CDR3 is CASSQDRGPGEQYF. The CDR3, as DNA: TGTGCCAGCAGTCAGGACAGGGGGCCCGGCGAGCAGTACTTC.

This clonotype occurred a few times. The CDR3 nucleotides read TGTGCCACCAGCAGAGGACTAGCGGGCTACGAGCAGTACTTC. Its protein is CATSRGLAGYEQYF. The V call is TRBV15, the J call TRBJ2-7, with 10 bases that match TRBD2. The CDR3 loop spans 14 amino acids. After removal of 1 base from V and 3 bases from J, the junction contained 0 bases not matched to a gene. The germline CDR1 and CDR2 sequences are LNHNV and YYDKDF (reference sequence).

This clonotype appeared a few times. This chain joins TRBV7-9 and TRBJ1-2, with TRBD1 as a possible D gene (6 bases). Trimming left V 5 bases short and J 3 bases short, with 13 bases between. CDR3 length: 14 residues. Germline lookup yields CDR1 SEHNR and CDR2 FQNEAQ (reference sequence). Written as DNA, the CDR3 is TGTGCCAGCAGCACGAACAGGGTACACTATGGCTACACCTTC. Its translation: CASSTNRVHYGYTF.

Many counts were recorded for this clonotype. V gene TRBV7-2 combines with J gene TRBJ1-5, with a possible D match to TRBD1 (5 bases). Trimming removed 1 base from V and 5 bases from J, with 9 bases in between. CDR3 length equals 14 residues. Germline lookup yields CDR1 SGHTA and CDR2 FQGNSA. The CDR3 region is CASSLGGDYQPQHF. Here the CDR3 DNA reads TGTGCCAGCAGCTTAGGAGGGGATTATCAGCCCCAGCATTTT. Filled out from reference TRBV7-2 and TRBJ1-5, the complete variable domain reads GAGVSQSPSNKVTEKGKDVELRCDPISGHTALYWYRQSLGQGLEFLIYFQGNSAPDKSGLPSDRFSAERTGGSVSTLTIQRTQQEDSAVYLCASSLGGDYQPQHFGDGTRLSIL.

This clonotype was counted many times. The CDR3 protein is CASSFPGKASGGSYEQYF. For the CDR3, the DNA is TGTGCCAGCAGCTTCCCCGGGAAGGCCTCAGGGGGCTCCTACGAGCAGTACTTC. The chain is built from TRBV7-9 and TRBJ2-7; 7 bases line up with TRBD1. This CDR3 has 18 amino acids. Unmatched junction bases numbered 14, after V lost 3 bases and J lost 0 bases. The germline V gene has CDR1 SEHNR and CDR2 FQNEAQ (reference sequence).

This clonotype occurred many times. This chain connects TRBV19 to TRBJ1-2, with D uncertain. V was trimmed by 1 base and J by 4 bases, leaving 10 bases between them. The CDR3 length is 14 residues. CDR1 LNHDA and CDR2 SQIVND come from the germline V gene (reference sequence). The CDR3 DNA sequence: TGTGCCAGTAGTATAGGGACCCTCATCTATGGCTACACCTTC. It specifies CASSIGTLIYGYTF.